These 29 T cell receptor beta chains were all obtained from the same sample, sequenced in a study of blood T cell repertoires in COVID-19. TCRdb's table, derived via immunoSEQ multiplex PCR, lists solely in-frame clones and lacks some. The sample carries just over 250,000 clones, roughly 88% recorded once. Sequences were obtained from peripheral blood. The receptor source for this set is a woman in her 70s with COVID-19, enrolled during active disease.

The rearrangement links TRBV7-9 to TRBJ2-2; 7 bases are shared with TRBD1. CDR1 is SEHNR and CDR2 is FQNEAQ in the germline V gene (reference sequence). V shed 6 bases and J 7 bases; nucleotides not matched to a gene: 11. The CDR3 is 15 amino acids. The CDR3 is CASSVMTGLSGELFF. As DNA, the CDR3 is TGTGCCAGCAGTGTAATGACAGGGCTGAGCGGGGAGCTGTTTTTT.

The chain recombines TRBV29-1 with TRBJ2-3; tentative D call: TRBD1 (6 bases). The V gene lost 3 bases and the J gene lost 3 bases, with 13 bases spanning the gap. CDR1 is SQVTM and CDR2 is ANQGSEA in the germline V gene. The CDR3 runs 14 residues. The CDR3 region has the DNA TGCAGCGTTGAGAGGGCAGGGGTAACAGATACGCAGTATTTT. It yields the protein CSVERAGVTDTQYF.

This clone was picked up one time. The genes are TRBV6-5 and TRBJ2-7; maybe TRBD1 (6 bases). The CDR3 totals 15 residues. V was trimmed by 0 bases and J by 1 base, leaving 10 bases between them. Germline lookup yields CDR1 MNHEY and CDR2 SVGAGI. The DNA of the CDR3 is TGTGCCAGCAGTTACTCGATTACAGGGTCCTACGAGCAGTACTTC. Protein product: CASSYSITGSYEQYF.

The genes are TRBV19 and TRBJ1-2; D call uncertain. Germline CDR1 reads LNHDA; CDR2 reads SQIVND (reference sequence). The CDR3 has 11 amino acids. The V end was cut by 5 bases, the J end by 8 bases, with 9 bases between. Here the CDR3 DNA reads TGTGCCAGTAGTGTGGGGAGAGGCTACACCTTC. Residues: CASSVGRGYTF.

The genes are TRBV20-1 and TRBJ2-7, with a weak D call TRBD2 (7 bases). Germline V gene data show CDR1 as DFQATT and CDR2 as SNEGSKA (reference sequence). V lost 3 bases to trimming and J lost 5 bases, with 14 bases between them. The CDR3 length is 13 residues. CDR3 region: CSASRGRADEQYF. The CDR3 DNA follows: TGCAGTGCTAGTAGGGGGAGGGCCGACGAGCAGTACTTC.

V gene TRBV11-2 combines with J gene TRBJ1-5; 10 nucleotides align to TRBD1. The CDR3 consists of 16 residues. V shed 5 bases, J shed 5 bases, and the junction held 9 bases outside the gene matches. Looked up from germline, CDR1 is SGHAT and CDR2 is FQNNGV. The DNA of the CDR3 is TGTGCCAGCAGCACCGGGAAGGGACAGGGGTATCAGCCCCAGCATTTT. Translated: CASSTGKGQGYQPQHF.

CDR3 loop: CASSMLGGSPGYEQYF. CDR3 sequence (DNA): TGTGCCAGTAGTATGTTGGGCGGGAGTCCCGGTTACGAGCAGTACTTC. The chain uses TRBV19 and TRBJ2-7; 7 bases are shared with TRBD2. Trimming at V came to 3 bases and at J to 4 bases, leaving 12 bases not matched to a gene. Per the germline V gene, CDR1 is LNHDA and CDR2 is SQIVND (reference sequence). The CDR3 has 16 residues.

The genes are TRBV30 and TRBJ2-2, with 9 bases lining up with TRBD1. The CDR3 extends over 16 amino acids. The V gene's germline CDR1 is GTSNPN and CDR2 SVGIG (reference sequence). Germline trimming cut 6 bases from V and 4 bases from J; bases unmatched to any gene: 12. The CDR3, as DNA: TGTGCCTGCATGACACAGGGGGCGCGATTCACCGGGGAGCTGTTTTTT. The encoded protein is CACMTQGARFTGELFF.

V is TRBV19 and J is TRBJ1-5; 7 positions match TRBD1. After removal of 3 bases from V and 5 bases from J, the junction contained 10 bases not matched to a gene. Germline V CDR1 and CDR2: LNHDA, SQIVND (reference sequence). The CDR3 contains 16 residues. The CDR3 DNA sequence: TGTGCCAGTAGTATGGGTGGGACAGTAAGACATCAGCCCCAGCATTTT. Protein: CASSMGGTVRHQPQHF. The full variable domain, rest sourced from reference TRBV19 and TRBJ1-5, is DGGITQSPKYLFRKEGQNVTLSCEQNLNHDAMYWYRQDPGQGLRLIYYSQIVNDFQKGDIAEGYSVSREKKESFPLTVTSAQKNPTAFYLCASSMGGTVRHQPQHFGDGTRLSIL.

V and J are TRBV28 and TRBJ1-2, with TRBD1 identical over 10 bases. The CDR3 extends over 14 amino acids. The V gene end was trimmed by 8 bases and the J gene end by 7 bases; junction bases not matched to a gene: 10. Germline CDR1 and CDR2: MDHEN and SYDVKM. Here the CDR3 DNA reads TGTGCCAGCCGCCCCGGGACAGGGGTGGGTGGCTACACCTTC. Residues: CASRPGTGVGGYTF.

The sample holds one count of this clone. The V and J genes are TRBV5-1 and TRBJ2-7, with 10 bases identical to TRBD2. CDR1 and CDR2 (germline): SGHRS, YFSETQ. This CDR3 comprises 16 residues. Trimming took 1 base from V and 6 from J; bases not matched to a gene: 10. Here the CDR3 reads CASSLLSSGSVSEQYF. The CDR3 region has the DNA TGCGCCAGCAGCTTGTTGTCTAGCGGGAGTGTAAGCGAGCAGTACTTC.

This clone was counted once. The gene calls are TRBV28 and TRBJ1-5; 7 bases align to TRBD1. The CDR3 covers 15 residues. The ends lost 3 bases at V and 6 bases at J; junction bases unmatched: 8. CDR1 MDHEN and CDR2 SYDVKM come from the germline V gene. For the CDR3, the DNA is TGTGCCAGCAGTTTGGAAAACAGGGGTCCTCAGCCCCAGCATTTT. Translated, it gives CASSLENRGPQPQHF.

This rearrangement joins TRBV7-9 to TRBJ2-7, with 11 nucleotides matching TRBD1. There are 17 residues in the CDR3. Germline values: CDR1 SEHNR, CDR2 FQNEAQ (reference sequence). V gave up 1 base and J gave up 2 bases; unmatched junction bases: 7. The CDR3 nucleotides are TGTGCCAGCAGCTTAGAAAGGGACAGGGGGAGACCCTACGAGCAGTACTTC. Protein product: CASSLERDRGRPYEQYF.

The chain employs TRBV7-8 and TRBJ2-5; D is perhaps TRBD1 (6 bases). CDR3 length equals 13 residues. The V gene lost 1 base and the J gene lost 3 bases, with 6 bases spanning the gap. Germline V gene lookup returns CDR1 SGHVS and CDR2 FQNEAQ. The CDR3 DNA is TGTGCCAGCAGCTTAGGACAGGAAGAGACCCAGTACTTC. Its translation is CASSLGQEETQYF.

This clone was counted once. The genes are TRBV29-1 and TRBJ2-1; maybe TRBD2 (5 bases). V was pared by 3 bases and J by 9 bases, with 15 bases between. This CDR3 is built from 13 residues. In germline, CDR1 is SQVTM, CDR2 ANQGSEA. Here the CDR3 DNA reads TGCAGCGTTGAGCGAGCGGCGCCGGGTGAGCAGTTCTTC. It translates to CSVERAAPGEQFF.

This chain links TRBV19 with TRBJ2-2; D gene uncertain. The CDR3 extends over 14 amino acids. In germline, CDR1 is LNHDA, CDR2 SQIVND (reference sequence). The V gene lost 7 bases and the J gene lost 2 bases, with 11 bases spanning the gap. CDR3 region: CASKIHGNTGELFF. The DNA of the CDR3 is TGTGCCAGTAAGATTCACGGTAACACCGGGGAGCTGTTTTTT. Looking up the rest from reference TRBV19 and TRBJ2-2 gives the full variable domain: DGGITQSPKYLFRKEGQNVTLSCEQNLNHDAMYWYRQDPGQGLRLIYYSQIVNDFQKGDIAEGYSVSREKKESFPLTVTSAQKNPTAFYLCASKIHGNTGELFFGEGSRLTVL.

This clone is a singleton in its sample. The chain joins TRBV28 to TRBJ1-1, with 11 bases identical to TRBD1. V dropped 7 bases and J dropped 0; count of bases not matched to a gene: 16. Per germline, CDR1 MDHEN and CDR2 SYDVKM. The CDR3 has 19 amino acids. CDR3 protein: CASTKLRPRTGGMNTEAFF. CDR3 DNA: TGTGCCAGCACCAAGTTGAGGCCAAGGACAGGGGGCATGAACACTGAAGCTTTCTTT.

The chain uses TRBV28 and TRBJ1-2, with D perhaps matching TRBD1 (5 bases). The germline CDR1 and CDR2 sequences are MDHEN and SYDVKM. The CDR3 runs to 15 residues. Trimming left V 4 bases short and J 2 bases short, with 14 bases between. CDR3 protein: CASSSSGGENYGYTF. The CDR3 DNA is TGTGCCAGCAGTTCCTCGGGGGGGGAGAACTATGGCTACACCTTC.

The V gene is TRBV28, the J gene TRBJ1-4; the D gene is possibly TRBD1 (6 bases). The V gene lost 5 bases and the J gene lost 8 bases, with 18 bases spanning the gap. The CDR3 covers 15 residues. Per the germline V gene, CDR1 is MDHEN and CDR2 is SYDVKM. CDR3 in DNA: TGTGCCAGCAGTGTCCCCCAGGGGAAAAGAGAAAAACTGTTTTTT. This translates into CASSVPQGKREKLFF.

This clone appeared a single time. This sequence joins TRBV18 and TRBJ2-7; tentative D call: TRBD1 (6 bases). The V end lost 3 bases, the J end lost 0 bases, and 12 bases lay between the germline ends. This CDR3 comprises 15 residues. Looked up from germline, CDR1 is KGHSH and CDR2 is LQKENI. DNA of the CDR3: TGTGCCAGCTCACCGGGGGCCAGAAGCTCCTACGAGCAGTACTTC. As protein: CASSPGARSSYEQYF. Drawing the rest from reference TRBV18 and TRBJ2-7, the complete variable domain is NAGVMQNPRHLVRRRGQEARLRCSPMKGHSHVYWYRQLPEEGLKFMVYLQKENIIDESGMPKERFSAEFPKEGPSILRIQQVVRGDSAAYFCASSPGARSSYEQYFGPGTRLTVT.

The chain has TRBV6-5 and TRBJ1-1; perhaps TRBD1 as D (6 bases). This CDR3 is 14 amino acids long. V lost 5 bases to trimming and J lost 5 bases, with 15 bases between them. CDR1 and CDR2 from the germline V gene are MNHEY and SVGAGI. The CDR3 bases are TGTGCCAGCAGTCCACGGGGGGGGACAACTGAAGCTTTCTTT. It codes for CASSPRGGTTEAFF.

This sequence joins TRBV21-1 and TRBJ1-2; the DNA was not compared with TRBD1, the D call given in the table. TRBV21-1 is an annotated pseudogene. The CDR3 is made up of 19 amino acids. The CDR3 nucleotides read TGTGCCAGCAGCAAAGAGGAGGGAGTGCGGACAGGGGGAAACTATGGCTACACCTTC. This gives the protein CASSKEEGVRTGGNYGYTF.

This clone was recorded once. V usage is TRBV5-3 and J usage is TRBJ2-7; weak D call: TRBD2 (6 bases). TRBV5-3 is assigned to the ORF class and has an uncertain function. Trimming removed 4 bases from V and 6 bases from J, with 17 bases in between. The CDR3 totals 14 residues. The CDR3 is CARSAGSSHCEQYF. The DNA of the CDR3 is TGTGCCAGAAGCGCCGGGAGTTCCCACTGCGAGCAGTACTTC.

The chain carries TRBV28 and TRBJ1-2; D gene uncertain. The germline V and J ends were trimmed by 8 bases and 6 bases, with 10 bases remaining between them. The germline gives CDR1 MDHEN, CDR2 SYDVKM. The CDR3 totals 11 residues. The CDR3 reads CASGLGDGYTF. The DNA of the CDR3 is TGTGCCAGCGGCCTCGGGGATGGCTACACCTTC.

The rearrangement uses TRBV10-3 and TRBJ1-2; TRBD1 matches at 8 bases. This CDR3 comprises 13 residues. V dropped 3 bases and J dropped 7; count of bases not matched to a gene: 4. Germline assignment: CDR1 ENHRY and CDR2 SYGVKD. The CDR3 reads CAISDQGAGGYTF. The CDR3 DNA follows: TGTGCCATCAGTGATCAGGGGGCTGGTGGCTACACCTTC.

This clone was recorded once. This chain joins TRBV19 and TRBJ2-5; 8 positions match TRBD1. V lost 3 bases and J lost 1; bases outside the gene matches: 4. Germline V gene sequence: CDR1 LNHDA, CDR2 SQIVND (reference sequence). This CDR3 is 15 amino acids long. The CDR3 loop reads CASSIARGLQETQYF. The CDR3 DNA follows: TGTGCCAGTAGTATTGCCAGGGGGCTCCAAGAGACCCAGTACTTC.

The chain uses TRBV7-2 and TRBJ1-5; 7 nucleotides match TRBD1. This CDR3 has 16 residues. Germline CDR1 is SGHTA and CDR2 is FQGNSA. V was clipped by 5 bases and J by 1 base; unmatched bases: 8. CDR3 in DNA: TGTGCCAGCAGCCGCGACAGGGCGGTCAGCAATCAGCCCCAGCATTTT. This translates into CASSRDRAVSNQPQHF. Full variable domain (outside the CDR3, taken from reference TRBV7-2 and TRBJ1-5): GAGVSQSPSNKVTEKGKDVELRCDPISGHTALYWYRQSLGQGLEFLIYFQGNSAPDKSGLPSDRFSAERTGGSVSTLTIQRTQQEDSAVYLCASSRDRAVSNQPQHFGDGTRLSIL.

The chain recombines TRBV7-8 with TRBJ1-1; D gene uncertain. Germline CDR1 SGHVS, CDR2 FQNEAQ. This CDR3 has 14 residues. V was cut by 3 bases and J by 4 bases, with 12 bases left in between. CDR3 DNA: TGTGCCAGCAGCTTCGCTGGAGAATTCACTGAAGCTTTCTTT. Encoded protein: CASSFAGEFTEAFF.

This clone was found many times. This CDR3 is CASSFYSGTGKKNYEQYF. The CDR3 DNA reads as TGTGCCAGCAGCTTCTATTCCGGGACAGGGAAGAAGAACTACGAGCAGTACTTC. V is TRBV7-9 and J is TRBJ2-7; TRBD1 matches at 9 bases. Germline values: CDR1 SEHNR, CDR2 FQNEAQ (reference sequence). The CDR3 runs to 18 residues. The trim removed 3 bases at V and 3 bases at J, leaving 15 bases unmatched.